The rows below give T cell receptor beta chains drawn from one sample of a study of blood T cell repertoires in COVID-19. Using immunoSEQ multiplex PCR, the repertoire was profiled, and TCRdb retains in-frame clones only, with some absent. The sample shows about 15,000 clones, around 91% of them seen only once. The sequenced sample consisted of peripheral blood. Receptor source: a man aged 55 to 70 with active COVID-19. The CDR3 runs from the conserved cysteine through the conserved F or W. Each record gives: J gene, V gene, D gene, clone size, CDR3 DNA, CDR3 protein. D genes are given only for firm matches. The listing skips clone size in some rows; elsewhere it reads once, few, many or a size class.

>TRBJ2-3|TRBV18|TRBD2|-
TGTGCCAGCTCACTTACAGCGGGGGTGGCAGATACGCAGTATTTT
CASSLTAGVADTQYF
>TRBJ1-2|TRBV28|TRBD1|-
TGTGCCAGCACCTCGACAGGGCCCATCTATGGCTACACCTTC
CASTSTGPIYGYTF
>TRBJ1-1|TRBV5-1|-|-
TGCGCCAGCAGCTTGGTTTCTCTGCAGGATCAGGGCACTGAAGCTTTCTTT
CASSLVSLQDQGTEAFF
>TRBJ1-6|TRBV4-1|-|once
TGCGCCAGCAGCCCCCATCGGACAGCCCAAATTAATTCACCCCTCCACTTT
CASSPHRTAQINSPLHF
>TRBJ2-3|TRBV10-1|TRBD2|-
TGCGCCAGCAACGCGGGGGGCCATAGCACAGATACGCAGTATTTT
CASNAGGHSTDTQYF
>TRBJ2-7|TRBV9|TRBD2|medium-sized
TGTGCCAGCAGCCCGGGACTAGCGGGGCTTGGGGAGCAGTACTTC
CASSPGLAGLGEQYF
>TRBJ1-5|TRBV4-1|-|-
TGCGCCAGCAGCCAGGCGTGGAGACGCCTTAGCAATCAGCCCCAGCATTTT
CASSQAWRRLSNQPQHF
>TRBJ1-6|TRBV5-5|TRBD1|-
TGTGCCAGCAGTTATGACAGGGTGCGTTCCTATAATTCACCCCTCCACTTT
CASSYDRVRSYNSPLHF
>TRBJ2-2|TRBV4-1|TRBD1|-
TGCGCCAGCAGCGCCCGGACAGGGGGAAGTACCGGGGAGCTGTTTTTT
CASSARTGGSTGELFF
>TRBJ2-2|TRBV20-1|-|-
TGCAGTGCTAGTAGGATGACACTGAACACCGGGGAGCTGTTTTTT
CSASRMTLNTGELFF
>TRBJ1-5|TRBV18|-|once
TGTGCCAGCTCACCACCGGGCGACACACAGCCCCAGCATTTT
CASSPPGDTQPQHF
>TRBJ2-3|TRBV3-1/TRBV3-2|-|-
TGTGCCAGCAGCCATGAGGCGCGGGGTTTTAACACAGATACGCAGTATTTT
CASSHEARGFNTDTQYF
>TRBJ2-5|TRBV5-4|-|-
TGTGCCAGCAGCTTTCCCCAGGGTCGAGGAGAGACCCAGTACTTC
CASSFPQGRGETQYF
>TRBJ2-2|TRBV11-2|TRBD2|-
TGTGCCAGCAGCTCACCTAGCGGGGGGGCCTCGAACACCGGGGAGCTGTTTTTT
CASSSPSGGASNTGELFF
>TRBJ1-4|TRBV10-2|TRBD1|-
TGCGCCAGCAGTGACCAGACAGGGGATGAAAAACTGTTTTTT
CASSDQTGDEKLFF
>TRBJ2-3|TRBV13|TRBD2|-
TGTGCCAGCAGCCGACTAGCGGGGGGGCCTGATACGCAGTATTTT
CASSRLAGGPDTQYF
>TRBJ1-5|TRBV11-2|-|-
TGTGCCAGCAGCTTATTCGGTAATCAGCCCCAGCATTTT
CASSLFGNQPQHF
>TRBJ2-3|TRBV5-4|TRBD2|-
TGTGCCAGCAGCAAGCGGGACCCGCGCACAGATACGCAGTATTTT
CASSKRDPRTDTQYF
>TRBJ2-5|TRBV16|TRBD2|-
TGTGCCAGCAGCTATAAGCGGGGGCTCCGAGAGACCCAGTACTTC
CASSYKRGLRETQYF
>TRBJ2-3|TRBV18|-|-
TGTGCCAGCCCCCCCAGGGCGGGGGCTACAGATACGCAGTATTTT
CASPPRAGATDTQYF
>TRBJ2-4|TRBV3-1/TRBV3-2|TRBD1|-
TGTGCCAGCAGCCAAGAGGGGACAGGGGGCGACATTCAGTACTTC
CASSQEGTGGDIQYF
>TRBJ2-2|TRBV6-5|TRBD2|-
TGTGCCAGCACCCCTACCGGGGGGGGCACCGGGGAGCTGTTTTTT
CASTPTGGGTGELFF
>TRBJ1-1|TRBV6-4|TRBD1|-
TGTGCCAGCAGTGACTACCCAGGGGGCACTGAAGCTTTCTTT
CASSDYPGGTEAFF
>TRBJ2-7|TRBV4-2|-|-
TGTGCCAGCAGCCACGAAAAGGTGGAGTTTTACGAGCAGTACTTC
CASSHEKVEFYEQYF
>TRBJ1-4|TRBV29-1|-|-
TGCAGCGCCCGGGGGGAAAAACTGTTTTTT
CSARGEKLFF
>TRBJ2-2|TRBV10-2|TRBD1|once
TGCGCCAGCAGTGAGGGACAGGGGGTGGCCGGGGAGCTGTTTTTT
CASSEGQGVAGELFF
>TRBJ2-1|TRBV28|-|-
TGTGCCAGCAGTTTATCATGGCGGAGTGAGCAGTTCTTC
CASSLSWRSEQFF
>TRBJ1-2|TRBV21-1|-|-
TGTGCCAGCAGCAGCAACACGCCCTATGGCTACACCTTC
CASSSNTPYGYTF
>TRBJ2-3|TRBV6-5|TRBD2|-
TGTGCCAGCAGGGGGAATAGCGGGGGGCCCGATACGCAGTATTTT
CASRGNSGGPDTQYF
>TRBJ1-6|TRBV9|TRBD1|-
TGTGCCAGCAGCGTAGCCCAGGGGGCGGGTTCACCCCTCCACTTT
CASSVAQGAGSPLHF
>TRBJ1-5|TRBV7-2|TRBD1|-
TGTGCCAGCAGCAAACCGACAGGGGGCTATCAGCCCCAGCATTTT
CASSKPTGGYQPQHF
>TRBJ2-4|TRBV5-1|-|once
TGCGCCAGCAGCAACAGGGCGGCGGACATTCAGTACTTC
CASSNRAADIQYF
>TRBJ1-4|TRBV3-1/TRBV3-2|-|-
TGTGCCAGCAGCCGCAGGGAGGATGAAAAACTGTTTTTT
CASSRREDEKLFF
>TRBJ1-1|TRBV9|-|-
TGTGCCAGCAGCGGACACTCTCTGAACACTGAAGCTTTCTTT
CASSGHSLNTEAFF
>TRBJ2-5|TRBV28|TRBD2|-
TGTGCCAGCAGATTCGGACTAGCGGGTGGAAAGACCCAGTACTTC
CASRFGLAGGKTQYF
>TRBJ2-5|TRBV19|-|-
TGTGCCAGTAGTATAGATCTGGAGACCCAGTACTTC
CASSIDLETQYF
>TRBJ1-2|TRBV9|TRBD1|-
TGTGCCAGCAGCGTAGGAGTGGGACAGGGGGCAGGGGGCTACACCTTC
CASSVGVGQGAGGYTF
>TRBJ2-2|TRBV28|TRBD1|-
TGTGCCAGCAGTTCCCCCTCGGGACAGATGATGAACACCGGGGAGCTGTTTTTT
CASSSPSGQMMNTGELFF
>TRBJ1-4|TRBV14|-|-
TGTGCCAGCAGCCAGGGCCGCTCTTTCTGGGGGGGGAACGAAAAACTGTTTTTT
CASSQGRSFWGGNEKLFF
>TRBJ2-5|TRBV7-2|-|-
TGTGCCAGCAGCTTAAAGGGGATTCCAGAGACCCAGTACTTC
CASSLKGIPETQYF
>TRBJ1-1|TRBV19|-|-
TGTGCCAGTAGGATGACAGTGAACACTGAAGCTTTCTTT
CASRMTVNTEAFF
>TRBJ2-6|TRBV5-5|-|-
TGTGCCAGCAGCCAGGTCTATTTACCCAACGTCCTGACTTTC
CASSQVYLPNVLTF
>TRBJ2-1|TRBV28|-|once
TGTGCCAGCAGTTCCCAGTACAATGAGCAGTTCTTC
CASSSQYNEQFF
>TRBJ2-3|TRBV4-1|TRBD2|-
TGCGCCAGCAGCCAAGGGTTACTAGCGGGGGGGACAAGCACAGATACGCAGTATTTT
CASSQGLLAGGTSTDTQYF
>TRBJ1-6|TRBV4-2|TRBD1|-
TGTGCCAGCAGCCCCCACCCGGGACAGGACAATTCACCCCTCCACTTT
CASSPHPGQDNSPLHF
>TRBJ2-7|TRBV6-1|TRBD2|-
TGTGCCAGCAGTGAAGTAGCGGGGGGGCCGGTCGAGCAGTACTTC
CASSEVAGGPVEQYF
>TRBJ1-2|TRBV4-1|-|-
TGCGCCAGCAGCCAAGTCGGGTCATCTTCTGCTGGCTACACCTTC
CASSQVGSSSAGYTF
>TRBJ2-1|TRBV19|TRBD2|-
TGTGCCACCCGGTGGTCGACTAGCGGGGCCAATGAGCAGTTCTTC
CATRWSTSGANEQFF